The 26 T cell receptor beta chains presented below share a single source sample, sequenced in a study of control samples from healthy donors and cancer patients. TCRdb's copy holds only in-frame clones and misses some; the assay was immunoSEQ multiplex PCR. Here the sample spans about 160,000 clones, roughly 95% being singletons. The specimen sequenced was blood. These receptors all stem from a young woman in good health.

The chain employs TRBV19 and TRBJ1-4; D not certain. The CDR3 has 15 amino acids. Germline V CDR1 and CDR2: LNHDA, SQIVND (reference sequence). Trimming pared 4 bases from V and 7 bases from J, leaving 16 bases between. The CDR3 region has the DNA TGTGCCAGTAGTACCATGAACCCGAGGGCTGAAAAACTGTTTTTT. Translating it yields CASSTMNPRAEKLFF.

CDR3 residues: CASSYPIGKNYGYTF. The CDR3 bases are TGTGCCAGCAGTTACCCAATAGGAAAAAACTATGGCTACACCTTC. J is TRBJ1-2 and V is TRBV28; no firm D call. CDR3 size: 15 residues. Per germline, CDR1 MDHEN and CDR2 SYDVKM. The V and J ends lost 4 bases and 2 bases respectively, with 14 bases between them.

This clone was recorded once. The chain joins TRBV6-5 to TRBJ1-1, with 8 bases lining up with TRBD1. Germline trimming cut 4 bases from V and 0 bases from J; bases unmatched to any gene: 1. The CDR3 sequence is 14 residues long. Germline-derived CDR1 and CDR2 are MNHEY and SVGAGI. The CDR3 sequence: CASSSTGVNTEAFF. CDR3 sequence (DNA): TGTGCCAGCAGTTCGACAGGGGTGAACACTGAAGCTTTCTTT.

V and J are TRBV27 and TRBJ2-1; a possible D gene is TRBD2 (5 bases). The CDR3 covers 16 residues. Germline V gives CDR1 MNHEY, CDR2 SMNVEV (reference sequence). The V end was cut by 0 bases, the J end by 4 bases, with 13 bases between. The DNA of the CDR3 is TGTGCCAGCAGTTTATCGTCCGGGGAGAAGTACAATGAGCAGTTCTTC. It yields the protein CASSLSSGEKYNEQFF.

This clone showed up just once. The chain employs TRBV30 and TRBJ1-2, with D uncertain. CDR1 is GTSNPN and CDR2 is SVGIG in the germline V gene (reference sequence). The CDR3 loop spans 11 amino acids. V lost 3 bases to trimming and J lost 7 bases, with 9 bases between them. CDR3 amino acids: CAWRLSSGYTF. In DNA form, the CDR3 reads TGTGCCTGGAGGCTTAGTTCTGGCTACACCTTC.

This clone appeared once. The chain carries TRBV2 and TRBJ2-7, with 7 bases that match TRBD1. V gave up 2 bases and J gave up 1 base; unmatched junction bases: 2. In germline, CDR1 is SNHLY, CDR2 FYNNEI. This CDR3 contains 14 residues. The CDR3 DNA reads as TGTGCCAGCAGTGAAAGGGACAGTTCCTACGAGCAGTACTTC. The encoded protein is CASSERDSSYEQYF.

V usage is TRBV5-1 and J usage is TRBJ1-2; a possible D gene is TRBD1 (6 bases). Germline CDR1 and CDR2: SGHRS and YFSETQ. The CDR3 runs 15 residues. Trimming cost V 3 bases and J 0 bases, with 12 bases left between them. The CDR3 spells CASSSRQVANYGYTF. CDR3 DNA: TGCGCCAGCAGCTCCCGACAGGTAGCTAACTATGGCTACACCTTC.

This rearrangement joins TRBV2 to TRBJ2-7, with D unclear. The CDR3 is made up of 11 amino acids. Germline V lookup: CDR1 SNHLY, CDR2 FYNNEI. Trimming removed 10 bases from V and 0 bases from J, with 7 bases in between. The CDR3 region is CATSRSYEQYF. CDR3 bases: TGTGCCACTTCCCGCTCCTACGAGCAGTACTTC.

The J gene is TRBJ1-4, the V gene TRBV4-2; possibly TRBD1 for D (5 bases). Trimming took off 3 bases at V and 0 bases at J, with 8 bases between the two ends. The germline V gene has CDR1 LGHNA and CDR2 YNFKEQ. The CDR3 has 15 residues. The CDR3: CASSQGPATNEKLFF. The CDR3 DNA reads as TGTGCCAGCAGCCAGGGGCCTGCAACTAATGAAAAACTGTTTTTT.

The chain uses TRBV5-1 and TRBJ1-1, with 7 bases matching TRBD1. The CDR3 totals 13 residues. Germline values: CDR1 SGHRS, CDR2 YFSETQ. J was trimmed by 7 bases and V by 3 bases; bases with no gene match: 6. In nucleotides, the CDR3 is TGCGCCAGCAGCTCGAGGGACAGCGTTGAAGCTTTCTTT. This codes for CASSSRDSVEAFF. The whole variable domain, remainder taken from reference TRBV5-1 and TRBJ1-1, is KAGVTQTPRYLIKTRGQQVTLSCSPISGHRSVSWYQQTPGQGLQFLFEYFSETQRNKGNFPGRFSGRQFSNSRSEMNVSTLELGDSALYLCASSSRDSVEAFFGQGTRLTVV.

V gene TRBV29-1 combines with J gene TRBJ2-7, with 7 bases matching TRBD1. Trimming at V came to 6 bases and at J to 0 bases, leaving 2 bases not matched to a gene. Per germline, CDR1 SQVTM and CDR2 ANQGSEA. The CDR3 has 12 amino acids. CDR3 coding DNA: TGCAGCGTCAGACAGGGCTCCTACGAGCAGTACTTC. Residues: CSVRQGSYEQYF.

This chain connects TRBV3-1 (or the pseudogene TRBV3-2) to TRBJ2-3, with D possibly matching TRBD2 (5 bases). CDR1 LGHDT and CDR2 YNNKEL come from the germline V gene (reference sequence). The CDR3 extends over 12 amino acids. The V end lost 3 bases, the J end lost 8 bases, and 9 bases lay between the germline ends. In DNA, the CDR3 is TGTGCCAGCAGCCAGGGAGCAAGTACGCAGTATTTT. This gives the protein CASSQGASTQYF.

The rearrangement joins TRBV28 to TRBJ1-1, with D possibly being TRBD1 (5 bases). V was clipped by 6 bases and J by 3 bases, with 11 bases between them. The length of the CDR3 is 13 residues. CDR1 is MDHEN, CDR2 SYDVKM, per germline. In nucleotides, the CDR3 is TGTGCCAGCAGGGGGGGAGGGGACACTGAAGCTTTCTTT. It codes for CASRGGGDTEAFF.

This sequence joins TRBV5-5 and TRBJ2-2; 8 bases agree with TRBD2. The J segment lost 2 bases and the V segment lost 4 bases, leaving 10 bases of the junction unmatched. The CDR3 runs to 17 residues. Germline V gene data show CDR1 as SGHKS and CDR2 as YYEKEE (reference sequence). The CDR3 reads CASSRPVTSGNTGELFF. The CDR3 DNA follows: TGTGCCAGCAGCCGCCCAGTTACTAGCGGCAACACCGGGGAGCTGTTTTTT.

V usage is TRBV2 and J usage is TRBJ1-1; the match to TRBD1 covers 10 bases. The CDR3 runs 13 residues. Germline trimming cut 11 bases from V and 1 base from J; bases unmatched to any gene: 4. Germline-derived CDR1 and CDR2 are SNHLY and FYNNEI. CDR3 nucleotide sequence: TGTGCCCGAGGGGACAGGGGGAACACTGAAGCTTTCTTT. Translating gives CARGDRGNTEAFF.

DNA for the CDR3: TGTGCCACCAGCAGATCTCCTCGGGACTTACAAGAGACCCAGTACTTC. This encodes CATSRSPRDLQETQYF. The V and J genes are TRBV15 and TRBJ2-5, with a weak D call TRBD2 (6 bases). Germline CDR1 and CDR2: LNHNV and YYDKDF (reference sequence). Trimming pared 2 bases from V and 2 bases from J, leaving 15 bases between. The length of the CDR3 is 16 residues. Supplemented by reference TRBV15 and TRBJ2-5, the full variable domain reads DAMVIQNPRYQVTQFGKPVTLSCSQTLNHNVMYWYQQKSSQAPKLLFHYYDKDFNNEADTPDNFQSRRPNTSFCFLDIRSPGLGDTAMYLCATSRSPRDLQETQYFGPGTRLLVL.

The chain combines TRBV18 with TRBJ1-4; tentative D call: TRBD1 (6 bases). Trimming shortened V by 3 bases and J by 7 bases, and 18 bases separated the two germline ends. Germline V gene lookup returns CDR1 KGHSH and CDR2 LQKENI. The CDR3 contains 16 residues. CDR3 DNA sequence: TGTGCCAGCTCACCTCATATTTCCACAGGGCCTGAAAAACTGTTTTTT. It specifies CASSPHISTGPEKLFF.

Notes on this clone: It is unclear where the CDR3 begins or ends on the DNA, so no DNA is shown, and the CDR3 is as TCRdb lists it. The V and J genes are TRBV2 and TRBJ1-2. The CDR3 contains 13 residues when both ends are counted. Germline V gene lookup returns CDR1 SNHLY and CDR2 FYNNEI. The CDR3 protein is CASSSSRVYGYTF.

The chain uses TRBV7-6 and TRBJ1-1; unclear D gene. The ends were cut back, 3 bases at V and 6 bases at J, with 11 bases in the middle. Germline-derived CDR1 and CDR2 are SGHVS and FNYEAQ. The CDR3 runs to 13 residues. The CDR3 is CASSFRIGSEAFF. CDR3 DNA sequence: TGTGCCAGCAGCTTTAGGATAGGTTCTGAAGCTTTCTTT. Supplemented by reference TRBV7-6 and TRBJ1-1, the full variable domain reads GAGVSQSPRYKVTKRGQDVALRCDPISGHVSLYWYRQALGQGPEFLTYFNYEAQQDKSGLPNDRFSAERPEGSISTLTIQRTEQRDSAMYRCASSFRIGSEAFFGQGTRLTVV.

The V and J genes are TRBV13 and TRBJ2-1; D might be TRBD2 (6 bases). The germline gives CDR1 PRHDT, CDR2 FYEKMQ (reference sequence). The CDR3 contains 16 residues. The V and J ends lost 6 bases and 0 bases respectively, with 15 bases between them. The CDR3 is CASRDSGLSSYNEQFF. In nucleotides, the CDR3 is TGTGCCAGCAGGGACTCGGGACTGAGCTCCTACAATGAGCAGTTCTTC.

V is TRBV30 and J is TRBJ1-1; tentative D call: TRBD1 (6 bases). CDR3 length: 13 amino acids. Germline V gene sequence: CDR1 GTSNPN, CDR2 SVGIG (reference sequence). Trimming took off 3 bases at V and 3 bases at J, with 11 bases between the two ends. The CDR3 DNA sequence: TGTGCCTGGAGCGCAAGGGGGGACACTGAAGCTTTCTTT. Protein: CAWSARGDTEAFF.

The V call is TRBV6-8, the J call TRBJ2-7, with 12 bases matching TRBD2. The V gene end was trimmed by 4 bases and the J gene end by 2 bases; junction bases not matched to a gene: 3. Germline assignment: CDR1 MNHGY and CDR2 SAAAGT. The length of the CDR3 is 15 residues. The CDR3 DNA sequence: TGTGCCAGCAGTTTGACTAGCGGGGGAACCTACGAGCAGTACTTC. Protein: CASSLTSGGTYEQYF.

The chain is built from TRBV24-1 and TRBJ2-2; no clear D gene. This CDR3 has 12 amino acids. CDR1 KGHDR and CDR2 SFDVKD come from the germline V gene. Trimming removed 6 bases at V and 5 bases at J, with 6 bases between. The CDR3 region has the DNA TGTGCCACCAGTTTCGCTACCGGGGAGCTGTTTTTT. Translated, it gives CATSFATGELFF.

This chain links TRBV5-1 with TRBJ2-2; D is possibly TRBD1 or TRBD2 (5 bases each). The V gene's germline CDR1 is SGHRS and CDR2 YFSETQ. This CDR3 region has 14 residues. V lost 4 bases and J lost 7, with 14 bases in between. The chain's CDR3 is CASSPGRVGGELFF. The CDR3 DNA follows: TGCGCCAGCAGCCCGGGGCGGGTTGGCGGGGAGCTGTTTTTT.

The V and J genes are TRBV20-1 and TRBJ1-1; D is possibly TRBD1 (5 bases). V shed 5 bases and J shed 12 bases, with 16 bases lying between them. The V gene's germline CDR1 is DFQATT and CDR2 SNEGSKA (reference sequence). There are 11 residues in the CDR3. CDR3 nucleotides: TGCAGTGCTCACAACGGGGCGGAGACTTTCTTT. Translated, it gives CSAHNGAETFF.

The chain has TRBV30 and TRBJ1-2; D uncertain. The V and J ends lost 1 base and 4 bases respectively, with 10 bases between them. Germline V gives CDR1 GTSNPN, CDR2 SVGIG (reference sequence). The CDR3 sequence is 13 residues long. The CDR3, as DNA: TGTGCCTGGAGTGCGACCCCCTTCTATGGCTACACCTTC. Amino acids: CAWSATPFYGYTF.